The present entry profiles one TCR beta chain with its context. Its antigen is not known. The survey-level immunoSEQ assay was used. The data were produced by immunoSEQ multiplex PCR, yet TCRdb's version contains in-frame clones alone and is incomplete. Of about 34,000 clones listed, 60% to 75% are singletons. During colonoscopy, one to two rectal pinch biopsies were collected. This sample is part of a study of pediatric ulcerative colitis. Study-wide points: In rectum, acute severe colitis had expanded clones and less diversity. No controls had the two rectal clonotypes shared by ulcerative colitis patients.

Germline lookup yields CDR1 LNHNV and CDR2 YYDKDF (reference sequence). V dropped 0 bases and J dropped 1 base, with 4 bases sitting between them. The length of the CDR3 is 13 residues. Sequencing was performed on gut tissue. The chain carries TRBV15 and TRBJ2-7; D gene uncertain. This receptor was obtained from a boy between 10 and 17 years old with severe ulcerative colitis. The CDR3 reads CATSRERSYEQYF. CDR3 in DNA: TGTGCCACCAGCAGAGAACGGTCCTACGAGCAGTACTTC.